One TCR beta chain is described in this entry. This entry comes from a study of blood T cell repertoires in COVID-19. Method: immunoSEQ multiplex PCR; TCRdb's copy keeps in-frame clones and lacks some. The sample consists of 150,000 to 200,000 clones, about nine tenths of them appearing once. The CDR3 extends over 15 amino acids. Trimming cost V 3 bases and J 1 base; bases outside gene matches: 4. The germline CDR1 and CDR2 sequences are GTSNPN and SVGIG (reference sequence). Specimen: peripheral blood. The chain uses TRBV30 and TRBJ2-2; TRBD2 matches at 8 bases. This TCR derives from a woman aged 55-69 years with COVID-19, enrolled during active disease. The CDR3 DNA follows: TGTGCCTGGAGCCCGGGACTAGGGAACACCGGGGAGCTGTTTTTT. This codes for CAWSPGLGNTGELFF. The variable domain in full, completed from reference TRBV30 and TRBJ2-2, reads SQTIHQWPATLVQPVGSPLSLECTVEGTSNPNLYWYRQAAGRGLQLLFYSVGIGQISSEVPQNLSASRPQDRQFILSSKKLLLSDSGFYLCAWSPGLGNTGELFFGEGSRLTVL.